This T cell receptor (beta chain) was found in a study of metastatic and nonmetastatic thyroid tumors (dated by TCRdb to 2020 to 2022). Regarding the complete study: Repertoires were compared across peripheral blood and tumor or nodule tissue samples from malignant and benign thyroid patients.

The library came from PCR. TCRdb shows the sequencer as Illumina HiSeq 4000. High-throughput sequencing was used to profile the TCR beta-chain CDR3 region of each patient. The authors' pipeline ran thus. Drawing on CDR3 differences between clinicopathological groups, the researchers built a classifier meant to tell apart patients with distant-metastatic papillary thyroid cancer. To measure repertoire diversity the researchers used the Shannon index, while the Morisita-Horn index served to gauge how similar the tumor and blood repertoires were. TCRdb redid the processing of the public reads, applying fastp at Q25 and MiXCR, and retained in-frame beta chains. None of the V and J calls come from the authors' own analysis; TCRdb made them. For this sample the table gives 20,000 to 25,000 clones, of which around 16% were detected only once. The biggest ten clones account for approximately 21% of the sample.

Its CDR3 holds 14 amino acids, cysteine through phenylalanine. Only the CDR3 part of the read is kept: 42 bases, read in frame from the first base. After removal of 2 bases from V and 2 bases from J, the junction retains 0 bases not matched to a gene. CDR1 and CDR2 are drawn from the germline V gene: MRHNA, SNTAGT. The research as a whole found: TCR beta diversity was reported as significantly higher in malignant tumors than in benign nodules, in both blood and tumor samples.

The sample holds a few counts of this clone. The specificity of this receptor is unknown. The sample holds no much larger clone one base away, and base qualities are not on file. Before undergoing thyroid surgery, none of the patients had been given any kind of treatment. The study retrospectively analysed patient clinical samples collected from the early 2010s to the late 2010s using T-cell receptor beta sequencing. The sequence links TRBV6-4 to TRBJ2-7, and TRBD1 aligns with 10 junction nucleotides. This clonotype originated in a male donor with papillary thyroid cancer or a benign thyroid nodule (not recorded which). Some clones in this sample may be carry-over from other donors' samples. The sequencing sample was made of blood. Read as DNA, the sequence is TGTGCCAGCAGTGACGGACAGGGGGCCTACGAGCAGTACTTC. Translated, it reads CASSDGQGAYEQYF.